A selection of T cell receptor beta chains follows, all from one sample in a study of T-cell reconstitution after alpha-beta-depleted transplantation in children. TCRdb re-called the PCR reads through MiXCR, storing one row per CDR3 protein. Of 670,000 or so distinct CDR3 sequences listed, about an eighth are singletons. Source: PBMCs, taken before TCRalphabeta/CD19-depleted stem cell transplant. The origin of the receptors is a girl under 10 years old with congenital amegakaryocytic thrombocytopenia, due to receive a stem cell transplant. The CDR3 runs from the conserved cysteine through the conserved F or W. The D gene is left open where the match is weak. For some rows the clone size is stated as once, few or many, or as a class when expanded; others skip it.

TRBJ2-7	TRBV7-2	.	few	CASSLHSISPHYEQYF	TGTGCCAGCAGCTTACACTCAATATCCCCCCACTACGAGCAGTACTTC
TRBJ2-1	TRBV11-2	.	few	CASSVNRDYRVF	TGTGCCAGCAGCGTAAACCGGGATTATCGGGTCTTC
TRBJ2-3	TRBV5-1	TRBD2	.	CASSSTGGRTTDTQYF	TGCGCCAGCAGCTCCACGGGCGGGAGGACCACAGATACGCAGTATTTT
TRBJ2-5	TRBV29-1	.	few	CSVDGRPQETQYF	TGCAGCGTTGACGGCAGGCCCCAAGAGACCCAGTACTTC
TRBJ2-1	TRBV10-2	.	few	CASSVALRASQNEQFF	TGCGCCAGCAGTGTCGCCCTCCGGGCTTCACAAAATGAGCAGTTCTTC
TRBJ2-7	TRBV12-3/TRBV12-4	TRBD2	.	CASSRREESYEQYF	TGTGCCAGCAGTCGGCGGGAGGAATCCTACGAGCAGTACTTC
TRBJ2-1	TRBV7-2	TRBD2	many	CASSLSGGGYNEQFF	TGTGCCAGCAGCTTGAGCGGGGGGGGGTACAATGAGCAGTTCTTC
TRBJ2-3	TRBV6-4	TRBD2	few	CASSRRLRGSGEHTDTQYF	TGTGCCAGCAGTCGACGCCTCCGGGGTAGCGGGGAACACACAGATACGCAGTATTTT
TRBJ1-5	TRBV12-3/TRBV12-4	.	many	CASSLAWGRQPQHF	TGTGCCAGCAGTTTAGCGTGGGGAAGGCAGCCCCAGCATTTT
TRBJ2-4	TRBV20-1	.	.	CSAGDLAKNIQYF	TGCAGTGCTGGGGATCTAGCCAAAAACATTCAGTACTTC
TRBJ2-7	TRBV15	.	many	CATSRDWGTYEQYF	TGTGCCACCAGCAGAGATTGGGGAACCTACGAGCAGTACTTC
TRBJ2-1	TRBV7-2	TRBD2	few	CASSLELAGVFNEQFF	TGTGCCAGCAGCTTAGAACTAGCGGGAGTGTTCAATGAGCAGTTCTTC
TRBJ2-2	TRBV29-1	.	.	CSVHWGLNTGELFF	TGCAGCGTTCATTGGGGCTTAAACACCGGGGAGCTGTTTTTT
TRBJ2-1	TRBV7-8	TRBD2	many	CASSLAPGGNNEQFF	TGTGCCAGCAGCTTGGCCCCGGGAGGAAACAATGAGCAGTTCTTC
TRBJ1-5	TRBV4-1	TRBD1	few	CASSHRFPDRGEQPQHF	TGCGCCAGCAGCCATCGCTTCCCGGACAGGGGGGAGCAGCCCCAGCATTTT
TRBJ2-2	TRBV7-2	.	.	CASSLGQGFTGELFF	TGTGCCAGCAGCTTAGGGCAGGGGTTCACCGGGGAGCTGTTTTTT
TRBJ1-2	TRBV7-8	.	.	CASSSTHGGNYGYTF	TGTGCCAGCAGCTCCACCCACGGAGGGAACTATGGCTACACCTTC
TRBJ2-2	TRBV11-3	.	.	CASSLEDTHTGELFF	TGTGCCAGCAGCTTGGAGGACACCCACACCGGGGAGCTGTTTTTT
TRBJ2-5	TRBV20-1	.	many	CSATNGGWETQYF	TGCAGTGCTACAAACGGTGGGTGGGAGACCCAGTACTTC
TRBJ1-1	TRBV20-1	.	.	CSARDSSGLNTEALF	TGCAGTGCTAGAGATTCCTCAGGGCTGAACACTGAAGCTCTCTTT
TRBJ1-5	TRBV29-1	.	many	CSVKTGSVGQPQHF	TGCAGCGTGAAGACAGGTTCGGTAGGACAGCCCCAGCATTTT
TRBJ2-7	TRBV20-1	.	many	CSASGITYEQYF	TGCAGTGCGAGTGGGATTACCTACGAGCAGTACTTC
TRBJ2-1	TRBV29-1	.	many	CSESRTGMVVEQFF	TGCAGCGAGAGTAGGACTGGCATGGTTGTGGAGCAGTTCTTC
TRBJ1-1	TRBV5-1	.	many	CASSLELRNTEAFF	TGCGCCAGCAGCTTGGAGCTGCGGAACACTGAAGCTTTCTTT
TRBJ2-1	TRBV19	.	.	CASSSSWREDRNEQFF	TGTGCCAGTAGTTCCTCTTGGCGGGAGGACAGGAATGAGCAGTTCTTC
TRBJ1-2	TRBV12-3/TRBV12-4	.	many	CASSSEDFYGYTF	TGTGCCAGCAGTTCTGAGGATTTCTATGGCTACACCTTC
TRBJ2-1	TRBV30	TRBD2	.	CAWSVLGLAGNNEQFF	TGTGCCTGGAGTGTACTTGGGCTAGCGGGAAACAATGAGCAGTTCTTC
TRBJ2-2	TRBV6-1	TRBD2	few	CASSPLFGRATGELFF	TGTGCCAGCAGCCCGTTATTCGGGAGGGCGACCGGGGAGCTGTTTTTT
TRBJ2-5	TRBV7-8	TRBD1	.	CASSRWDRGIKETQYF	TGTGCCAGCAGCCGTTGGGACAGGGGGATTAAAGAGACCCAGTACTTC
TRBJ2-1	TRBV7-9	.	.	CASTTPEFKNEQFF	TGTGCCAGCACCACCCCCGAGTTTAAGAATGAGCAGTTCTTC
TRBJ2-1	TRBV5-1	TRBD2	few	CASSSLGLAGGAGGEQFF	TGCGCCAGCAGCTCTCTCGGACTAGCGGGAGGAGCAGGAGGGGAGCAGTTCTTC
TRBJ2-7	TRBV6-9	.	.	CASSYPPYEQYF	TGTGCCAGCAGTTATCCCCCCTACGAGCAGTACTTC
TRBJ1-2	TRBV12-3/TRBV12-4	.	.	CASCREAYGYTF	TGTGCCAGTTGCAGGGAGGCCTATGGCTACACCTTC
TRBJ2-1	TRBV5-1	.	many	CASSFVADEQFF	TGCGCCAGCAGCTTTGTTGCCGATGAGCAGTTCTTC
TRBJ1-2	TRBV30	.	many	CAWSVAGYGYTF	TGTGCCTGGAGTGTAGCCGGGTATGGCTACACCTTC
TRBJ1-3	TRBV10-3	.	.	CAISESRNTIYF	TGTGCCATCAGTGAGTCTCGAAACACCATATATTTT
TRBJ1-1	TRBV10-3	.	few	CAIMERPEMNTEAFF	TGTGCCATCATGGAACGTCCAGAAATGAACACTGAAGCTTTCTTT
TRBJ1-4	TRBV5-1	TRBD1	.	CASSLDLPGQTNEKLFF	TGCGCCAGCAGCTTGGATCTCCCGGGACAGACAAATGAAAAACTGTTTTTT
TRBJ2-7	TRBV20-1	.	.	CSARDPKGDGYGGQYF	TGCAGTGCTAGAGACCCAAAGGGAGATGGGTACGGCGGGCAGTACTTC
TRBJ2-1	TRBV5-1	TRBD2	few	CASSPGLAGVLNNEQFF	TGCGCCAGCAGCCCCGGACTAGCGGGAGTTTTGAACAATGAGCAGTTCTTC
TRBJ2-5	TRBV28	TRBD2	.	CASSLSGTSFAETQYF	TGTGCCAGCAGTCTCTCCGGGACTAGCTTTGCAGAGACCCAGTACTTC
TRBJ2-1	TRBV20-1	TRBD2	many	CSAKTSGRPFYSYNEQFF	TGCAGTGCGAAGACTAGCGGGAGGCCGTTTTACTCCTACAATGAGCAGTTCTTC
TRBJ2-5	TRBV3-1	.	few	CASSAGTPIVETQYF	TGTGCCAGCAGCGCCGGGACCCCGATCGTAGAGACCCAGTACTTC
TRBJ2-1	TRBV5-1	TRBD2	many	CASSLAGAIYNEQFF	TGCGCCAGCAGCTTAGCGGGAGCGATCTACAATGAGCAGTTCTTC
TRBJ2-5	TRBV27	TRBD1	.	CASSNRGLGETQYF	TGTGCCAGCTCAAACAGGGGCCTTGGGGAGACCCAGTACTTC
TRBJ1-5	TRBV30	TRBD1	.	CAWSATGAPGNQPQHF	TGTGCCTGGAGTGCTACAGGGGCGCCCGGCAATCAGCCCCAGCATTTT
TRBJ2-1	TRBV7-9	TRBD2	.	CASSFWAGEDNEQFF	TGTGCCAGCAGCTTTTGGGCGGGAGAGGACAATGAGCAGTTCTTC
TRBJ2-1	TRBV5-1	TRBD2	many	CASSGDSGSSYNEQFF	TGTGCCAGCAGCGGAGATAGCGGGAGTTCCTACAATGAGCAGTTCTTC
TRBJ2-7	TRBV7-9	.	.	CASSLLATYEQNF	TGTGCCAGCAGCTTACTAGCAACCTACGAGCAGAACTTC
TRBJ2-7	TRBV12-3/TRBV12-4	TRBD2	.	CASSFPGLEGYEQYF	TGTGCCAGCAGCTTTCCGGGACTAGAGGGGTACGAGCAGTACTTC
TRBJ2-3	TRBV20-1	TRBD2	.	CSADTPGLAGGLDTQYF	TGCAGTGCGGACACACCGGGACTAGCGGGAGGGTTAGATACGCAGTATTTT
TRBJ2-5	TRBV2	.	many	CASSVAEQETQYF	TGTGCCAGCAGCGTAGCGGAACAAGAGACCCAGTACTTC
TRBJ2-5	TRBV20-1	TRBD1	.	CSARMTGTVQETQYF	TGCAGTGCTAGAATGACCGGGACAGTCCAAGAGACCCAGTACTTC
TRBJ1-4	TRBV15	.	.	CATSNSATNEKLFF	TGTGCCACCAGCAACAGTGCAACTAATGAAAAACTGTTTTTT
TRBJ2-7	TRBV28	TRBD2	.	CASSPGLAASYEQYF	TGTGCCAGCAGCCCGGGACTAGCGGCTTCCTACGAGCAGTACTTC
TRBJ1-5	TRBV20-1	TRBD1	few	CSARAGTGGPNQPQHF	TGCAGTGCTAGAGCCGGGACAGGGGGCCCCAATCAGCCCCAGCATTTT
TRBJ2-1	TRBV20-1	.	many	CSAASDEQFF	TGCAGTGCTGCTTCGGATGAGCAGTTCTTC